The 15 T cell receptor beta chains below were found in one sample sequenced in a study of regulatory T cells in long-lasting Graves disease. Time point in this sample: persistent/refractory GD, antithyroid drugs over 5 years with positive TRAb. TCR sequences were obtained from RNA taken from PBMCs. To make TCR beta libraries, researchers used iRepertoire HTBI primers and Arm-PCR of CDR3 regions. Each CDR3 protein gets one entry after TCRdb re-called the multiplex PCR reads with MiXCR. The sample comprises approximately 400,000 distinct CDR3 sequences, around 20% of which are singletons, and 20% rests with the top ten. Here the sequenced sample was peripheral blood mononuclear cells (PBMCs), taken when the disease was refractory, from a patient treated with antithyroid drugs. The receptors derive from a female donor with Graves disease.

This clonotype was seen at least ten times. The CDR3 DNA is TGTGCCAGCAGTTTATCCTCCGGGAGCACCTACGAGCAGTACTTC. This sequence encodes CASSLSSGSTYEQYF. The chain employs TRBV27 and TRBJ2-7; a possible D gene is TRBD2 (6 bases). V shed 0 bases and J shed 2 bases, with 11 bases lying between them. CDR1 is MNHEY, CDR2 SMNVEV, per germline (reference sequence). The CDR3 totals 15 residues.

This clonotype came up many times. V gene TRBV28 combines with J gene TRBJ2-4, with D hard to call. V lost 7 bases, J lost 9 bases, and 10 bases lay in between. The germline V gene has CDR1 MDHEN and CDR2 SYDVKM. CDR3 size: 11 residues. The CDR3 nucleotides read TGTGCCAGCAAGCTGAATGGCATTCAGTACTTC. Protein: CASKLNGIQYF.

This clonotype was detected many times. V is TRBV28 and J is TRBJ1-4; tentatively, D is TRBD1 (6 bases). The CDR3 extends over 16 amino acids. CDR1 and CDR2 (germline): MDHEN, SYDVKM. Trimming pared 4 bases from V and 8 bases from J, leaving 20 bases between. This CDR3 reads CASSSRWAGVEEKLFF. The CDR3 coding sequence is TGTGCCAGCAGTTCCCGGTGGGCAGGGGTCGAGGAAAAACTGTTTTTT.

The CDR3 is CASSIGQGFDGYTF. The CDR3, as DNA: TGTGCCAGTAGTATCGGACAGGGCTTTGATGGCTACACCTTC. The chain carries TRBV19 and TRBJ1-2; 8 bases fit TRBD1. Germline V gene sequence: CDR1 LNHDA, CDR2 SQIVND (reference sequence). The CDR3 loop spans 14 amino acids. J lost 6 bases, V lost 3 bases, and 6 bases had no gene match.

J is TRBJ2-5 and V is TRBV20-1, with D maybe TRBD1 (5 bases). The V gene's germline CDR1 is DFQATT and CDR2 SNEGSKA (reference sequence). Trimming left V 5 bases short and J 1 base short, with 11 bases between. The CDR3 runs 13 residues. CDR3 residues: CSALSDSQETQYF. The CDR3 DNA follows: TGCAGTGCTCTCTCCGACAGCCAAGAGACCCAGTACTTC.

This clonotype was observed many times. The chain employs TRBV3-1 and TRBJ2-5; D possibly uses TRBD1 or TRBD2 (5 bases each). Germline V lookup: CDR1 LGHDT, CDR2 YNNKEL (reference sequence). The CDR3 runs 14 residues. V lost 1 base to trimming and J lost 5 bases, with 11 bases between them. The CDR3, as DNA: TGTGCCAGCAGCCAAGCTGCTGAGGGGGAGACCCAGTACTTC. Translating gives CASSQAAEGETQYF.

In its sample, this clonotype was seen many times. This chain joins TRBV2 and TRBJ1-1; no definite D call. The CDR3 loop spans 14 amino acids. The V end lost 5 bases, the J end lost 6 bases, and 16 bases lay between the germline ends. Germline V gene data show CDR1 as SNHLY and CDR2 as FYNNEI. Here the CDR3 reads CASSQRRPGAEAFF. DNA for the CDR3: TGTGCCAGCAGTCAAAGACGGCCCGGGGCTGAAGCTTTCTTT.

At least ten counts were recorded for this clonotype. The rearrangement joins TRBV29-1 to TRBJ2-5, with no clear D. The CDR3 length is 11 residues. CDR1 is SQVTM, CDR2 ANQGSEA, per germline. Trimming pared 7 bases from V and 4 bases from J, leaving 10 bases between. The CDR3 DNA sequence: TGCAGCGCTTATGTTGGAGAGACCCAGTACTTC. Translating it yields CSAYVGETQYF.

This clonotype was seen a few times. The chain carries TRBV7-2 and TRBJ1-1, with D unclear. Germline assignment: CDR1 SGHTA and CDR2 FQGNSA. There are 13 residues in the CDR3. V shed 5 bases and J shed 6 bases, with 13 bases lying between them. Written as DNA, the CDR3 is TGTGCCAGCAGCGGGTCGCCGAGCGCTGAAGCTTTCTTT. This translates into CASSGSPSAEAFF.

This clonotype was seen more than once but under ten times. Germline is not matched at one junction end, which may reflect a read error. The CDR3 loop is CATCGLATYEQCF. CDR3 sequence (DNA): TGTGCCACCTGCGGGCTTGCGACCTACGAGCAGTGCTTC. The chain employs TRBV28 and TRBJ2-7; possible D gene TRBD2, 5 bases. Germline CDR1 is MDHEN and CDR2 is SYDVKM. The CDR3 consists of 13 residues.

This clonotype was observed a handful of times. This chain connects TRBV27 to TRBJ2-2, with TRBD2 identical over 8 bases. The junction had 4 bases not matched to a gene; V was cut back by 2 bases and J by 5 bases. There are 15 residues in the CDR3. Germline V gene data show CDR1 as MNHEY and CDR2 as SMNVEV (reference sequence). The CDR3 nucleotides are TGTGCCAGCAGTTTAATGCCTAGCGGGACCGGGGAGCTGTTTTTT. Translation: CASSLMPSGTGELFF.

This clonotype was counted ten times or more. This chain connects TRBV28 to TRBJ2-7; 11 positions match TRBD1. The germline CDR1 and CDR2 sequences are MDHEN and SYDVKM. V was pared by 2 bases and J by 9 bases, with 12 bases of the junction left unmatched. The CDR3 sequence is 16 residues long. The DNA for the CDR3 is TGTGCCAGCAGTTTAGGGGACGGACAGGGGGCAACTCGGCAGTACTTC. This translates into CASSLGDGQGATRQYF. The whole variable domain, filled in from reference TRBV28 and TRBJ2-7, reads DVKVTQSSRYLVKRTGEKVFLECVQDMDHENMFWYRQDPGLGLRLIYFSYDVKMKEKGDIPEGYSVSREKKERFSLILESASTNQTSMYLCASSLGDGQGATRQYFGPGTRLTVT.

The chain has TRBV9 and TRBJ1-1, with D possibly TRBD1 on 6 matching bases. Germline V gene data show CDR1 as SGDLS and CDR2 as YYNGEE. Trimming pared 3 bases from V and 5 bases from J, leaving 8 bases between. The CDR3 is 12 residues long. CDR3 bases: TGTGCCAGCAGCGGAAGGGGGACTGAAGCTTTCTTT. Encoded protein: CASSGRGTEAFF.

This clonotype came up many times. The chain recombines TRBV12-3 or TRBV12-4 with TRBJ1-2, with D uncertain. This CDR3 region has 13 residues. V lost 2 bases and J lost 8, with 12 bases in between. CDR3 nucleotide sequence: TGTGCCAGCAGTTTATTAGCGGCGACGGGCTACACCTTC. This gives the protein CASSLLAATGYTF.

The chain has TRBV20-1 and TRBJ2-7; maybe TRBD1 (7 bases). CDR3 length: 19 residues. The germline CDR1 and CDR2 sequences are DFQATT and SNEGSKA (reference sequence). The V end lost 1 base, the J end lost 3 bases, and 28 bases lay between the germline ends. The CDR3 sequence is CSARAEGAGRSLMNYEQYF. For the CDR3, the DNA is TGCAGTGCTAGAGCCGAGGGGGCGGGACGATCGTTGATGAACTACGAGCAGTACTTC.